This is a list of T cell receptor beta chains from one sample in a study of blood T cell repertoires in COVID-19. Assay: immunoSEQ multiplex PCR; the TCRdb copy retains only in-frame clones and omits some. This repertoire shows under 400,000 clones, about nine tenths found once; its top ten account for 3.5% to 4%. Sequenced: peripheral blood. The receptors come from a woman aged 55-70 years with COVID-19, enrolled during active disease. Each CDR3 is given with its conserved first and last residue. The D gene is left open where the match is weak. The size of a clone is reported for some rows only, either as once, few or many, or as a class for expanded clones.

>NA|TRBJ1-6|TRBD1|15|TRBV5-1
CASSLEGQLRSPLHF
TGCGCCAGCAGCTTGGAGGGACAGCTTCGGTCACCCCTCCACTTT
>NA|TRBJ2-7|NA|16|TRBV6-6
CASSYSEGSMTYEQYF
TGTGCCAGCAGTTACTCGGAGGGGTCGATGACTTACGAGCAGTACTTC
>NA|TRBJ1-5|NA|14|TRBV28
CASSFNRDVQPQHF
TGTGCCAGCAGTTTCAACAGGGACGTACAGCCCCAGCATTTT
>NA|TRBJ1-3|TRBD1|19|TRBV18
CASSPLRDRGSSSGNTIYF
TGTGCCAGCTCACCCTTGCGGGACAGGGGGAGCTCCTCTGGAAACACCATATATTTT
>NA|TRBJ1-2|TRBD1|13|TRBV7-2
CASSSDRGYGYTF
TGTGCCAGCAGCTCGGACAGGGGCTATGGCTACACCTTC
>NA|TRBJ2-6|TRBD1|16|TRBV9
CASSGTGLTGANVLTF
TGTGCCAGCAGCGGGACAGGGCTGACAGGGGCCAACGTCCTGACTTTC
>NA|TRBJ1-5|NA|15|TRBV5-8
CASSRGSTPNQPQHF
TGTGCCAGCAGCCGCGGGTCAACGCCGAATCAGCCCCAGCATTTT
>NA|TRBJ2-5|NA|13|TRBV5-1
CASGGQGKETQYF
TGCGCCAGCGGAGGGCAGGGAAAAGAGACCCAGTACTTC
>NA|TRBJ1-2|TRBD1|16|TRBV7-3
CASSLGGQGLGYGYTF
TGTGCCAGCAGCTTGGGGGGACAGGGGCTCGGCTATGGCTACACCTTC
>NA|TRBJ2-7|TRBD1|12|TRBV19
CASSPGQGATYF
TGTGCCAGTAGTCCTGGACAGGGAGCCACGTACTTC
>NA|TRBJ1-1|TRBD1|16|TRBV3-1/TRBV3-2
CASSQGVGTGGTEAFF
TGTGCCAGCAGCCAAGGAGTTGGGACAGGGGGTACTGAAGCTTTCTTT
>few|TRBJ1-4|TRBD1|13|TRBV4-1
CASRGTGDEKLFF
TGCGCCAGCAGGGGGACAGGGGACGAAAAACTGTTTTTT
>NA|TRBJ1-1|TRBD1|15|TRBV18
CASSPSGQGGTEAFF
TGTGCCAGCTCACCATCCGGACAGGGTGGCACTGAAGCTTTCTTT
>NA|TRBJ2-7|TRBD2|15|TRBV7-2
CASSLALGGGYEQYF
TGTGCCAGCAGCTTAGCGCTTGGCGGGGGCTACGAGCAGTACTTC
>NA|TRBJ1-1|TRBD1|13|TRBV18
CASSQGGNTEAFF
TGTGCCAGCTCCCAGGGGGGAAACACTGAAGCTTTCTTT
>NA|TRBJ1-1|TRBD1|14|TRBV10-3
CAISRQGLNTEAFF
TGTGCCATCAGCCGACAGGGCTTGAACACTGAAGCTTTCTTT
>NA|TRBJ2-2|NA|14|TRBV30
CAWSPREVSGELFF
TGTGCCTGGAGTCCTAGGGAGGTTTCCGGGGAGCTGTTTTTT
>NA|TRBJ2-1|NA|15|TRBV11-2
CASSLELRHAHRKFF
TGTGCCAGCAGCTTAGAGCTACGACATGCCCACCGAAAGTTCTTC
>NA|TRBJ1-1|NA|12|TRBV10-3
CAISEFRTEAFF
TGTGCCATCAGTGAGTTCAGGACTGAAGCTTTCTTT
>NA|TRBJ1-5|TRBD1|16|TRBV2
CASGSTGGRGNQPQHF
TGTGCCAGCGGATCTACAGGGGGCAGAGGCAATCAGCCCCAGCATTTT
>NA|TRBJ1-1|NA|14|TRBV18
CASSPPEGGTEAFF
TGTGCCAGCTCACCACCAGAAGGGGGAACTGAAGCTTTCTTT
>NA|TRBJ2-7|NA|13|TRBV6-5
CASTRQLSYEQYF
TGTGCCAGCACTAGACAGCTCTCCTACGAGCAGTACTTC
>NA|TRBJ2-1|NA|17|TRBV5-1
CASSSWDSYSSYNEQFF
TGCGCCAGCAGCTCGTGGGACTCCTACAGCTCCTACAATGAGCAGTTCTTC
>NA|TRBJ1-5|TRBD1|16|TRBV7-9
CASIDLGAGGHQPQHF
TGTGCCAGCATCGATTTGGGGGCAGGGGGGCATCAGCCCCAGCATTTT
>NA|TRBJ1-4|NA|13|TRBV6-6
CASSINRFEKLFF
TGTGCCAGCAGTATTAATAGATTTGAAAAACTGTTTTTT
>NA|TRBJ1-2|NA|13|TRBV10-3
CAIRRLGRDYYTF
TGTGCCATCAGGAGATTAGGACGGGATTACTACACCTTC
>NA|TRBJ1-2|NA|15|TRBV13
CASSEGGARVVGYTF
TGTGCCAGCAGCGAGGGAGGTGCCAGGGTTGTTGGCTACACCTTC
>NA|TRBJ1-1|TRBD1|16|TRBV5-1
CASSSGQVLMNTEAFF
TGCGCCAGCAGCTCGGGACAGGTTTTAATGAACACTGAAGCTTTCTTT
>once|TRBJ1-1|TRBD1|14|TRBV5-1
CASGRTGQAIEAFF
TGCGCCAGCGGACGAACGGGACAGGCCATCGAAGCTTTCTTT
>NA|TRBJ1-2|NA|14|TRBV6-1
CASSETTGGYGYTF
TGTGCCAGCAGTGAAACGACAGGTGGCTATGGCTACACCTTC
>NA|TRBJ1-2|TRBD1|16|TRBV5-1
CASSPKPGQTDYGYTF
TGCGCCAGCAGTCCGAAACCGGGACAGACCGACTATGGCTACACCTTC
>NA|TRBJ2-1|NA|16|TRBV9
CASSVRGFRTYNEQFF
TGTGCCAGCAGCGTAAGGGGTTTCCGTACCTACAATGAGCAGTTCTTC
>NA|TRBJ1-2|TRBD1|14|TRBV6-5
CASSYTGQGAGYTF
TGTGCCAGCAGTTACACCGGACAGGGGGCAGGCTACACCTTC
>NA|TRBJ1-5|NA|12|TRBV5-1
CASSLSGQPQHF
TGCGCCAGCAGCTTAAGCGGTCAGCCCCAGCATTTT
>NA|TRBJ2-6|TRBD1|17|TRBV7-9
CASSDGTGYSGANVLTF
TGTGCCAGCAGCGACGGGACAGGGTATTCTGGGGCCAACGTCCTGACTTTC
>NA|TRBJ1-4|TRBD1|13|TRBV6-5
CASQTGLNEKLFF
TGTGCCAGCCAGACAGGGCTAAATGAAAAACTGTTTTTT
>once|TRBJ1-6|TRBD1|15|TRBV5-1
CASSLGQGVNSPLHF
TGCGCCAGCAGCTTGGGACAGGGGGTGAATTCACCCCTCCACTTT
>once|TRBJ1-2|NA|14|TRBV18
CASSPQKGLEGYTF
TGTGCCAGCTCACCACAAAAGGGGCTGGAAGGCTACACCTTC
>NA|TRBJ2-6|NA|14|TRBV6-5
CASTQAGGANVLTF
TGTGCCAGCACCCAGGCGGGAGGGGCCAACGTCCTGACTTTC
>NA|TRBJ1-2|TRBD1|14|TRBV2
CASGGGRGHSGYTF
TGTGCCAGCGGGGGCGGCAGGGGGCACAGTGGCTACACCTTC
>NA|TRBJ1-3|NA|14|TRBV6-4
CASTERGSGNTIYF
TGTGCCAGCACCGAGCGGGGGTCGGGGAACACCATATATTTT
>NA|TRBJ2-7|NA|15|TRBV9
CASSVNSGKHYEQYF
TGTGCCAGCAGCGTCAATTCCGGGAAACACTACGAGCAGTACTTC
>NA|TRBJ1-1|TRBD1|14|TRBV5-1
CASSSNRGSTEAFF
TGCGCCAGCAGCTCGAACAGGGGATCCACTGAAGCTTTCTTT
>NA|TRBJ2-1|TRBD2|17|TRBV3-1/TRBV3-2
CASSQDLGLAGGREQFF
TGTGCCAGCAGCCAAGATCTGGGTCTAGCGGGGGGGCGTGAGCAGTTCTTC
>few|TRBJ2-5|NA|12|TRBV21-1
CASRGVGETQYF
TGTGCCAGCAGAGGGGTTGGAGAGACCCAGTACTTC
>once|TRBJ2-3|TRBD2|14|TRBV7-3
CASSIGGGGDTQYF
TGTGCCAGCAGCATCGGGGGGGGTGGAGATACGCAGTATTTT
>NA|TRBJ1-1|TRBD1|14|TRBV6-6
CASRTDRVSPEAFF
TGTGCCAGCAGGACGGACAGGGTGAGTCCTGAAGCTTTCTTT
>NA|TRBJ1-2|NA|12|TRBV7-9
CASNPGGADYTF
TGTGCCAGCAACCCCGGCGGGGCAGACTACACCTTC
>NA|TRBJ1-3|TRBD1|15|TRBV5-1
CASSPDRGPGNTIYF
TGCGCCAGCAGCCCGGACAGGGGGCCTGGAAACACCATATATTTT
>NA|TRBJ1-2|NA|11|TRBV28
CASSYRDGYTF
TGTGCCAGCAGTTACAGGGATGGCTACACCTTC
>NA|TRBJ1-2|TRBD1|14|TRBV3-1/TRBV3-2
CASSRRTGNYGYTF
TGTGCCAGCAGCCGACGGACAGGAAACTATGGCTACACCTTC
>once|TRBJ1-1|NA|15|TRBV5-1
CASSLNREDYTEAFF
TGCGCCAGCAGCCTAAACAGGGAAGATTACACTGAAGCTTTCTTT
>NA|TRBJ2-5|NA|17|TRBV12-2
CASRGGSSGVWGETQYF
TGTGCAAGTCGCGGCGGATCATCAGGGGTTTGGGGAGAGACCCAGTACTTC
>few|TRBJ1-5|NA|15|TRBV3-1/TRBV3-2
CASSQNPLGNQPQHF
TGTGCCAGCAGCCAGAATCCCCTAGGCAATCAGCCCCAGCATTTT